Listed here is a single T cell receptor (beta chain). The antigen is undetermined. CDR1 WSHSY and CDR2 SAAADI come from the germline V gene. The CDR3 covers 13 residues. Trimming shortened V by 3 bases and J by 1 base, and 6 bases separated the two germline ends. The sample is drawn from a study of cytomegalovirus exposure and HLA in healthy donors. Study conclusions and caveats: In a later analysis, HLA-associated TCR beta chains were more clonally expanded than equally common others.

The PCR ran on 60 Vbeta and 13 Jbeta primers. TCRdb's copy holds only in-frame clones and misses some; the assay was immunoSEQ multiplex PCR. Found here are 150,000 to 200,000 clones, 80% to 85% of them singletons; the top ten hold around 4.3%. This receptor was taken from a man aged 50 or older in good health and CMV-seropositive. Material: PBMCs. The chain recombines TRBV10-2 with TRBJ1-1; unclear D gene. As DNA, the CDR3 is TGCGCCAGCAGTGATCAGGCGAACACTGAAGCTTTCTTT. Translating it yields CASSDQANTEAFF.